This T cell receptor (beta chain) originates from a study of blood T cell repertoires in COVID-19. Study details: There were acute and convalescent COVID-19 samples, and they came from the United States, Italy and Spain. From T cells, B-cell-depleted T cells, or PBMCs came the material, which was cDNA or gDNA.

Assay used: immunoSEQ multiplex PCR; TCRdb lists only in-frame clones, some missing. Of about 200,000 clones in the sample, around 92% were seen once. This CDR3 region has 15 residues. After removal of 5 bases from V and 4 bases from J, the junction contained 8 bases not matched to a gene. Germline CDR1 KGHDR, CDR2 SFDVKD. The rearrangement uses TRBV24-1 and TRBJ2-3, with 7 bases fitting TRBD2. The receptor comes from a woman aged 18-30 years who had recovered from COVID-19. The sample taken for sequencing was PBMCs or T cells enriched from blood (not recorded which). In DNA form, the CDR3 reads TGTGCCACCAGTGTAACGGGGGGAGCCCCAGATACGCAGTATTTT. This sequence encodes CATSVTGGAPDTQYF.